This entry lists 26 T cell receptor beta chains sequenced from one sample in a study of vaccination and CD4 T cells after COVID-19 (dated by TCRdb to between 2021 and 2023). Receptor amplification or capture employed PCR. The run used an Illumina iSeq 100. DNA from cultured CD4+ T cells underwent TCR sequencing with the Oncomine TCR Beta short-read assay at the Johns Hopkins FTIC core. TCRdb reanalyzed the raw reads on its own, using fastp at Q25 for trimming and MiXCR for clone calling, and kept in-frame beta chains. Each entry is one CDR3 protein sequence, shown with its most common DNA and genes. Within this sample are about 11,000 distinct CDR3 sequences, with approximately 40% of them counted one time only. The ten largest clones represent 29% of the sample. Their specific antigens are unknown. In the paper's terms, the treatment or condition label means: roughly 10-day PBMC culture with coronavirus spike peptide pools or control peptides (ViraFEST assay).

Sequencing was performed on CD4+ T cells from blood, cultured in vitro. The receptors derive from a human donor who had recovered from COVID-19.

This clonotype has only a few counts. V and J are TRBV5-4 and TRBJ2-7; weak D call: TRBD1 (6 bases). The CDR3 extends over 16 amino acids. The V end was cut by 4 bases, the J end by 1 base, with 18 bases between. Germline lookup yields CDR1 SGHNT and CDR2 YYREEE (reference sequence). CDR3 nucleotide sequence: TGTGCCAGCAGCCCCGTTTCGGGGCAGGGGTCCTACGAGCAGTACTTC. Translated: CASSPVSGQGSYEQYF.

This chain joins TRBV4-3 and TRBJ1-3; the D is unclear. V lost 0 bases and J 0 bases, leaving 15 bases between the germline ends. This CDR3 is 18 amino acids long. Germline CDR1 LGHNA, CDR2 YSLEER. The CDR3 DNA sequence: TGCGCCAGCAGCCAAGATGCACGTGGGCTTTACTCTGGAAACACCATATATTTT. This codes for CASSQDARGLYSGNTIYF.

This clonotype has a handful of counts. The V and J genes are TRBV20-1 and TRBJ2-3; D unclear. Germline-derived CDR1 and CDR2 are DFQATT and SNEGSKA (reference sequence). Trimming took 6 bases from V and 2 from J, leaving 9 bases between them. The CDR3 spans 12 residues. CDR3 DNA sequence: TGCAGTGCCTTCACCCCCACAGATACGCAGTATTTT. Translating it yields CSAFTPTDTQYF.

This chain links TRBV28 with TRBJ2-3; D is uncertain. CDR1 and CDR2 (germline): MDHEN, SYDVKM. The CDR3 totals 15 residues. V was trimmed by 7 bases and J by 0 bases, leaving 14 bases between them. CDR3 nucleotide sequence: TGTGCCAGCATCACGGACGGTACTAGCACAGATACGCAGTATTTT. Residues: CASITDGTSTDTQYF.

CDR3 sequence: CASGQGPPSVNEQFF. The CDR3 DNA sequence: TGCGCCAGCGGACAGGGGCCACCCTCTGTCAATGAGCAGTTCTTC. The gene calls are TRBV5-1 and TRBJ2-1; 9 nucleotides agree with TRBD1. The V gene's germline CDR1 is SGHRS and CDR2 YFSETQ. The CDR3 sequence is 15 residues long. V lost 7 bases to trimming and J lost 6 bases; unmatched junction nucleotides: 11.

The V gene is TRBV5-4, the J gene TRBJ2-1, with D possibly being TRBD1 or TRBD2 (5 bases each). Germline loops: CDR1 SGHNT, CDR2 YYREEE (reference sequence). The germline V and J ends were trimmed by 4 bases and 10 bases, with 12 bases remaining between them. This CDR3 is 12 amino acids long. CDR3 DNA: TGTGCCAGCAGCCCGTCCGGGACCGAGCAGTTCTTC. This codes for CASSPSGTEQFF.

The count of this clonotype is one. The CDR3 is CASSFGGGDDTQYF. CDR3 nucleotide sequence: TGTGCCAGCAGTTTCGGCGGGGGTGATGATACGCAGTATTTT. This chain joins TRBV12-3 or TRBV12-4 and TRBJ2-3; 7 bases line up with TRBD2. CDR3 length equals 14 residues. The J segment lost 6 bases and the V segment lost 3 bases, leaving 6 bases of the junction unmatched.

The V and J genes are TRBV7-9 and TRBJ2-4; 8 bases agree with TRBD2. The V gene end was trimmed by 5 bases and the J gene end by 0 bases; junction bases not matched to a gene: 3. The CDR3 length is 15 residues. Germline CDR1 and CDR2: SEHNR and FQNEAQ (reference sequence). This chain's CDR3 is CASSGSGVAKNIQYF. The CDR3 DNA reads TGTGCCAGCAGCGGTAGCGGGGTAGCCAAAAACATTCAGTACTTC.

In DNA form, the CDR3 reads TGTGCCAGCATCAAACCTCCGGCGTTCATGAACACTGAAGCTTTCTTT. Residues: CASIKPPAFMNTEAFF. J is TRBJ1-1 and V is TRBV28; D unresolved. Trimming shortened V by 7 bases and J by 0 bases, and 18 bases separated the two germline ends. The CDR3 runs 16 residues. CDR1 is MDHEN, CDR2 SYDVKM, per germline.

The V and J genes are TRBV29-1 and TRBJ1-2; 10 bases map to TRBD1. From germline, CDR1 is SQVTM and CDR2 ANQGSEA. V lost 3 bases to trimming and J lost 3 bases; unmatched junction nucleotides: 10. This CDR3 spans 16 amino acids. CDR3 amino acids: CSVEKGQGSVDYGYTF. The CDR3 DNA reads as TGCAGCGTTGAGAAGGGACAGGGGTCGGTAGACTATGGCTACACCTTC.

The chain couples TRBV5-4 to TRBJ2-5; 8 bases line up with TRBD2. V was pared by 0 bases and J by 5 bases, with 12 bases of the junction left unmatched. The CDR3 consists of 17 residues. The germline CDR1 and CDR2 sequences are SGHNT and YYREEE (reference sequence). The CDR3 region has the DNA TGTGCCAGCAGCTTGGGCGGGACTAGAGGGCGGCCGGAGACCCAGTACTTC. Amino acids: CASSLGGTRGRPETQYF.

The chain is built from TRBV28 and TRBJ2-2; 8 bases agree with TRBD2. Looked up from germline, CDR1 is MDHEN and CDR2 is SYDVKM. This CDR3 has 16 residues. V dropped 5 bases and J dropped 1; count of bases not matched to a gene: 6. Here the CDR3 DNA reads TGTGCCAGCAGTATCGGGAGGGGTAAGAACACCGGGGAGCTGTTTTTT. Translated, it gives CASSIGRGKNTGELFF.

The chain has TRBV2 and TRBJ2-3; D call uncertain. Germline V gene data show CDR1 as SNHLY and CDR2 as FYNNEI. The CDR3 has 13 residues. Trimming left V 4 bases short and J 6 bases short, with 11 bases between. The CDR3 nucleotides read TGTGCCAGCAGTGGACGACAAGGGGATACGCAGTATTTT. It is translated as CASSGRQGDTQYF.

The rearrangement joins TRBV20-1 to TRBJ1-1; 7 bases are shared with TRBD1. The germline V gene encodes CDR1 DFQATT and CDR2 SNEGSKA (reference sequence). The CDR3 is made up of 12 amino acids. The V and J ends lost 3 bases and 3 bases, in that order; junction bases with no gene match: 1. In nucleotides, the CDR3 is TGCAGTGCTAGCCAGGGGGACACTGAAGCTTTCTTT. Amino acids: CSASQGDTEAFF.

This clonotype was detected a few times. The DNA for the CDR3 is TGTGCCAGTAGTAATAGCGCTTGGGAGACCCAGTACTTC. It translates to CASSNSAWETQYF. V and J are TRBV19 and TRBJ2-5; maybe TRBD2 (5 bases). Germline CDR1 LNHDA, CDR2 SQIVND (reference sequence). The V gene lost 4 bases and the J gene lost 5 bases, with 11 bases spanning the gap. The CDR3 is 13 amino acids. Looking up the rest from reference TRBV19 and TRBJ2-5 gives the full variable domain: DGGITQSPKYLFRKEGQNVTLSCEQNLNHDAMYWYRQDPGQGLRLIYYSQIVNDFQKGDIAEGYSVSREKKESFPLTVTSAQKNPTAFYLCASSNSAWETQYFGPGTRLLVL.

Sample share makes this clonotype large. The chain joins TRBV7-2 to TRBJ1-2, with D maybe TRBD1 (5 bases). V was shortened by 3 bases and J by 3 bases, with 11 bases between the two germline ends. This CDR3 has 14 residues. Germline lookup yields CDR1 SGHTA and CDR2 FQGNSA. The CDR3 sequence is CASSFYRTDYGYTF. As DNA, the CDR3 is TGTGCCAGCAGCTTCTACAGGACGGACTATGGCTACACCTTC.

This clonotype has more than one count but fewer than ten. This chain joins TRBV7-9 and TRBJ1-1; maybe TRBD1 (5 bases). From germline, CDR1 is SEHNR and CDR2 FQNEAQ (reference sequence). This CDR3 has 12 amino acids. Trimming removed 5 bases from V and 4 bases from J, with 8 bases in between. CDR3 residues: CASSPGFTEAFF. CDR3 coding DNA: TGTGCCAGCAGCCCAGGGTTCACTGAAGCTTTCTTT.

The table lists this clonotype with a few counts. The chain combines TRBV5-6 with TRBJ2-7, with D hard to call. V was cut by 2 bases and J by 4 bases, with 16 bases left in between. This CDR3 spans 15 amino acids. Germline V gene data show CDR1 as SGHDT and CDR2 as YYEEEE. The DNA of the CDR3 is TGTGCCAGCAGCTTTAAACTTGAAGGCCCTTACGAGCAGTACTTC. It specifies CASSFKLEGPYEQYF.

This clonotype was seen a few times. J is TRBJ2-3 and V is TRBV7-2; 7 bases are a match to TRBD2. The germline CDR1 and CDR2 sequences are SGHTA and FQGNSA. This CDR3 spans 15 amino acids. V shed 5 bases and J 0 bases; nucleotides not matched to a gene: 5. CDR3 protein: CASSPLAASTDTQYF. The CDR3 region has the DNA TGTGCCAGCAGCCCTCTAGCGGCTAGCACAGATACGCAGTATTTT.

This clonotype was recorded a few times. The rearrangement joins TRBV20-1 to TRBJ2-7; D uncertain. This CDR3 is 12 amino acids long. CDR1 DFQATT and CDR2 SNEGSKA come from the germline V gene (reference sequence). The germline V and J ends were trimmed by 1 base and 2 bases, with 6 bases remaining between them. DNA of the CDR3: TGCAGTGCTAGAGTCGGTACCTACGAGCAGTACTTC. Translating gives CSARVGTYEQYF.

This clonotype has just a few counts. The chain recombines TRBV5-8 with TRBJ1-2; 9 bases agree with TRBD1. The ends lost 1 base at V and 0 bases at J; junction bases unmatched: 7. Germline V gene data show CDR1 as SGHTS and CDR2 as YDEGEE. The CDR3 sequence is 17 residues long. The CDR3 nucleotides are TGTGCCAGCAGCTTGCCGGGACAGGGATTCTCTAACTATGGCTACACCTTC. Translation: CASSLPGQGFSNYGYTF.

The CDR3 DNA follows: TGTGCCAGTCGGGTTCTAGCGGGAACAGATACGCAGTATTTT. This codes for CASRVLAGTDTQYF. J is TRBJ2-3 and V is TRBV7-2, with 9 bases that match TRBD2. V lost 9 bases, J lost 3 bases, and 7 bases stayed unmatched. CDR1 is SGHTA and CDR2 is FQGNSA in the germline V gene. The CDR3 has 14 amino acids. The full variable domain, with the rest looked up from reference TRBV7-2 and TRBJ2-3, is GAGVSQSPSNKVTEKGKDVELRCDPISGHTALYWYRQSLGQGLEFLIYFQGNSAPDKSGLPSDRFSAERTGGSVSTLTIQRTQQEDSAVYLCASRVLAGTDTQYFGPGTRLTVL.

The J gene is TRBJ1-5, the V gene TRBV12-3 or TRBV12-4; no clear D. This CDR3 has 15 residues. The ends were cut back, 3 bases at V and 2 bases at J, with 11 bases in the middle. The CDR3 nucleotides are TGTGCCAGCAGTTTTAGTTCAAATGGCAATCAGCCCCAGCATTTT. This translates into CASSFSSNGNQPQHF.

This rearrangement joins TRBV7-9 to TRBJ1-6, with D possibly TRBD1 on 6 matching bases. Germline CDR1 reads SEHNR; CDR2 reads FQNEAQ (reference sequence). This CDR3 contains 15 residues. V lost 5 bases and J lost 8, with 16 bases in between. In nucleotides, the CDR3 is TGTGCCAGCAGCCCCTACTCGGGGGCCGATTCACCCCTCCACTTT. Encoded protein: CASSPYSGADSPLHF.

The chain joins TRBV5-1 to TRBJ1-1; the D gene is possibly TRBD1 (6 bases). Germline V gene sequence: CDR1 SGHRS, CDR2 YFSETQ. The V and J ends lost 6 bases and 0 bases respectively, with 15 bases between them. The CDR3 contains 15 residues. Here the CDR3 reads CASKDRTAMNTEAFF. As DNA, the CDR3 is TGCGCCAGCAAGGATCGGACAGCCATGAACACTGAAGCTTTCTTT.

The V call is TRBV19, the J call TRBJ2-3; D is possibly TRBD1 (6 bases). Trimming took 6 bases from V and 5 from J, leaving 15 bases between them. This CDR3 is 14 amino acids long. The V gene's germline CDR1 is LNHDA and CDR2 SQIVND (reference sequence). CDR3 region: CASREGGVRDTQYF. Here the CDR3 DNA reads TGTGCCAGTAGAGAAGGGGGAGTACGAGATACGCAGTATTTT.